These 12 T cell receptor beta chains were sequenced from one sample in a study of blood T cells in healthy people across ages. Then a second PCR, running about 6 to 12 cycles, was carried out with a sample-barcoded 5' primer and a J-beta primer mix. TCRdb independently ran MiXCR on the 5' RACE reads; one entry per CDR3 protein. The sample lists about 670,000 distinct CDR3 sequences, around 50% occurring once. Input material: blood. These receptors all stem from an elderly woman in good health.

This clonotype was seen only once. V and J are TRBV29-1 and TRBJ1-1; the match to TRBD1 covers 11 bases. V lost 7 bases and J lost 5; bases outside the gene matches: 9. The CDR3 loop spans 14 amino acids. Germline values: CDR1 SQVTM, CDR2 ANQGSEA. The CDR3 coding sequence is TGCAGCGCAGTCGGGACAGGGGGTGGTACTGAAGCTTTCTTT. This sequence encodes CSAVGTGGGTEAFF.

This rearrangement joins TRBV24-1 to TRBJ1-6, with TRBD1 as a possible D gene (6 bases). The V gene's germline CDR1 is KGHDR and CDR2 SFDVKD. CDR3 length: 16 residues. V shed 1 base and J shed 8 bases, with 14 bases lying between them. The CDR3 DNA sequence: TGTGCCACCAGTGATTTCTCAGGGGACGAGGATTCACCCCTCCACTTT. It codes for CATSDFSGDEDSPLHF.

This clonotype occurred many times. V is TRBV29-1 and J is TRBJ1-4; D perhaps matches TRBD1 (6 bases). CDR1 is SQVTM, CDR2 ANQGSEA, per germline. V dropped 6 bases and J dropped 8 bases, with 22 bases sitting between them. This CDR3 is 15 amino acids long. The chain's CDR3 is CSVLPRGTSGEKLFF. The DNA of the CDR3 is TGCAGCGTCCTACCCCGCGGGACATCGGGGGAAAAACTGTTTTTT.

This clonotype was detected ten times or more. V is TRBV4-1 and J is TRBJ2-1; the D is unclear. Looked up from germline, CDR1 is MGHRA and CDR2 is YSYEKL. This CDR3 is built from 14 residues. V was trimmed by 1 base and J by 4 bases, leaving 8 bases between them. The CDR3 nucleotides read TGCGCCAGCAGCCAAGCTTACGTTTACAATGAGCAGTTCTTC. Residues: CASSQAYVYNEQFF.

V gene TRBV10-3 combines with J gene TRBJ2-4; 7 nucleotides agree with TRBD2. The J call may be incorrect, as the DNA end agrees better with TRBJ2-5. Germline-derived CDR1 and CDR2 are ENHRY and SYGVKD. The CDR3 runs to 13 residues. CDR3 sequence: CAIKGRDQETQYF. Here the CDR3 DNA reads TGTGCCATCAAGGGGAGGGACCAAGAGACCCAGTACTTC.

As for this clonotype: Since a much larger clone is just one base distant, this may be a read error. This chain connects TRBV29-1 to TRBJ2-1, with 12 bases matching TRBD2. This CDR3 contains 15 residues. Looked up from germline, CDR1 is SQVTM and CDR2 is ANQGSEA. V lost 6 bases, J lost 0 bases, and 3 bases stayed unmatched. The CDR3: CSVGLAGNSYNEQFF. The CDR3 bases are TGCAGCGTGGGACTAGCGGGCAACTCCTACAATGAGCAGTTCTTC.

The chain combines TRBV7-8 with TRBJ1-2; D perhaps matches TRBD1 (6 bases). Germline V gives CDR1 SGHVS, CDR2 FQNEAQ. There are 15 residues in the CDR3. V was trimmed by 3 bases and J by 2 bases, leaving 13 bases between them. The CDR3: CASSFQRGGNYGYTF. DNA of the CDR3: TGTGCCAGCAGCTTTCAGAGGGGGGGCAACTATGGCTACACCTTC.

Comment on this clonotype: A much more abundant neighbour one base away suggests this may be a read error. The V call is TRBV29-1, the J call TRBJ2-5; 9 nucleotides align to TRBD2. The germline V gene has CDR1 SQVTM and CDR2 ANQGSEA. The CDR3 extends over 16 amino acids. The J segment lost 11 bases and the V segment lost 5 bases, leaving 21 bases of the junction unmatched. The CDR3 nucleotides read TGCAGCGTTTCTCCCAAGGGAGCGGGAGGCCGCAATGAGCAGTACTTC. It yields the protein CSVSPKGAGGRNEQYF.

In the case of this clonotype: Compared with germline, one end of the junction differs, possibly owing to a read error. The V call is TRBV18, the J call TRBJ2-5; unclear D gene. The CDR3 contains 15 residues. Germline V gives CDR1 KGHSH, CDR2 LQKENI. The CDR3 region is CTSSPPLKLYNEQYF. The DNA of the CDR3 is TGTACCAGCTCACCACCGTTAAAACTCTACAATGAGCAGTACTTC.

Concerning this clonotype itself: The junction differs from germline at one of its ends, possibly a read error. The chain couples TRBV9 to TRBJ1-4, with 7 bases matching TRBD1. The CDR3 sequence is 15 residues long. The germline gives CDR1 SGDLS, CDR2 YYNGEE. CDR3 protein: CASSVGGGPNGKLFF. The DNA of the CDR3 is TGTGCCAGCAGCGTAGGAGGGGGCCCCAATGGAAAACTGTTTTTT.

This clonotype appeared a few times. J is TRBJ1-1 and V is TRBV3-1; TRBD1 aligns across 8 bases. The CDR3 loop spans 13 amino acids. Germline V gene sequence: CDR1 LGHDT, CDR2 YNNKEL (reference sequence). Unmatched junction bases numbered 5, after V lost 1 base and J lost 10 bases. The CDR3 region has the DNA TGTGCCAGCAGCCAAGTCAGGACAGGGAGAGCTTTCTTT. It codes for CASSQVRTGRAFF.

This clonotype was counted at least ten times. A clone one base away is much larger, so this may be a read error. The chain is built from TRBV7-7 and TRBJ2-5; 8 bases fit TRBD1. Germline V gene sequence: CDR1 SSHAT, CDR2 FNYEAQ (reference sequence). This CDR3 spans 13 amino acids. Trimming cost V 6 bases and J 11 bases; bases outside gene matches: 11. The DNA for the CDR3 is TGTGCCAGCAGTCCAGGGGGCTACAATGAGCAGTACTTC. It translates to CASSPGGYNEQYF.